These 19 T cell receptor beta chains originate from one sample sequenced in a study of shared clonotypes between healthy human individuals. Profiling relied on immunoSEQ multiplex PCR, and the TCRdb table lists in-frame clones only, not all of them. The sample carries roughly 1,000,000 clones, about four fifths recorded once. Sequences were obtained from memory CD4+ T cells from PBMCs. Subset indicated: CD45RA-negative fraction. Receptors were obtained from a man younger than 35 in good health. Some clones in this sample may be carry-over from other donors' samples.

V gene TRBV6-5 combines with J gene TRBJ2-3, with D tentatively TRBD2 (6 bases). This CDR3 has 15 residues. The V end lost 4 bases, the J end lost 3 bases, and 14 bases lay between the germline ends. In germline, CDR1 is MNHEY, CDR2 SVGAGI. The CDR3 region is CASSSRGLGTDTQYF. The CDR3 DNA is TGTGCCAGCAGTTCTCGGGGGTTGGGGACAGATACGCAGTATTTT.

The CDR3 region has the DNA TGTGCCAGCAGCCCCTACCGCTCCTACAATGAGCAGTTCTTC. It specifies CASSPYRSYNEQFF. This chain links TRBV7-8 with TRBJ2-1; D unresolved. Germline V gene lookup returns CDR1 SGHVS and CDR2 FQNEAQ. Between the trimmed V and J ends, which lost 5 bases and 0 bases, there was a span of 8 bases. The CDR3 has 14 residues.

The gene calls are TRBV2 and TRBJ2-1; TRBD1 is a possible D gene (5 bases). Germline values: CDR1 SNHLY, CDR2 FYNNEI. This CDR3 is built from 13 residues. V was shortened by 6 bases and J by 5 bases, with 11 bases between the two germline ends. CDR3 DNA sequence: TGTGCCAGCAGAGTCGACAGAAACAATGAGCAGTTCTTC. Amino acids: CASRVDRNNEQFF.

The J gene is TRBJ1-1, the V gene TRBV6-6; TRBD1 is a possible D gene (5 bases). The CDR3 is 15 amino acids. Trimming stripped 5 bases from V and 3 bases from J, with 16 bases between. Germline V gene data show CDR1 as MNHNY and CDR2 as SVGAGI (reference sequence). CDR3 DNA: TGTGCCAGCAGTAACCGACGGGGCGGTGACACTGAAGCTTTCTTT. This codes for CASSNRRGGDTEAFF.

Concerning this clone: Other DNA sequences within the sample encode an identical CDR3. The chain uses TRBV28 and TRBJ2-2; D is unclear. V was cut by 4 bases and J by 2 bases, with 5 bases left in between. The CDR3 extends over 13 amino acids. Germline CDR1 and CDR2: MDHEN and SYDVKM. Here the CDR3 DNA reads TGTGCCAGCAGTTCACCTAACACCGGGGAGCTGTTTTTT. Translating gives CASSSPNTGELFF.

The chain has TRBV10-3 and TRBJ2-7, with D perhaps matching TRBD1 (5 bases). With 6 bases removed from V and 6 bases from J, the gap between germline ends came to 21 bases. CDR3 size: 15 residues. Germline V lookup: CDR1 ENHRY, CDR2 SYGVKD. This CDR3 reads CAISPWTTVSSEQYF. The CDR3, as DNA: TGTGCCATCAGCCCATGGACAACCGTAAGTTCCGAGCAGTACTTC.

This clone came up once. This chain connects TRBV28 to TRBJ1-1; D not resolved. Trimming pared 1 base from V and 5 bases from J, leaving 14 bases between. From germline, CDR1 is MDHEN and CDR2 SYDVKM. This CDR3 comprises 15 residues. The CDR3 DNA reads TGTGCCAGCAGTTTATCCCTGAGGGAGGCGACTGAAGCTTTCTTT. Translated, it gives CASSLSLREATEAFF.

The genes are TRBV5-1 and TRBJ2-1; the match to TRBD2 covers 14 bases. Germline V CDR1 and CDR2: SGHRS, YFSETQ. The length of the CDR3 is 17 residues. Trimming removed 2 bases from V and 10 bases from J; junction bases left unmatched: 11. CDR3 sequence: CASSLGLAGGFGEEQFF. The CDR3 nucleotides are TGCGCCAGCAGCTTAGGACTAGCGGGAGGATTTGGAGAAGAGCAGTTCTTC.

This clone was counted once. The chain recombines TRBV10-1 with TRBJ2-7; no definite D call. CDR3 length: 10 amino acids. Germline assignment: CDR1 WNHNN and CDR2 SYGVQD (reference sequence). V lost 7 bases to trimming and J lost 2 bases, with 3 bases between them. The CDR3 here is CASKAYEQYF. The CDR3 bases are TGCGCCAGCAAGGCCTACGAGCAGTACTTC.

This rearrangement joins TRBV10-3 to TRBJ2-7; D assignment may be TRBD1 or TRBD2 (5 bases each). The germline V gene has CDR1 ENHRY and CDR2 SYGVKD. Trimming stripped 6 bases from V and 7 bases from J, with 16 bases between. The CDR3 is 13 amino acids. The CDR3 reads CAIRGPLEREQYF. CDR3 coding DNA: TGTGCCATCAGGGGACCCCTCGAGAGGGAGCAGTACTTC.

On this clone: Other DNA sequences in this specimen translate into the identical CDR3. V and J are TRBV4-3 and TRBJ2-3; D ambiguous. From germline, CDR1 is LGHNA and CDR2 YSLEER. This CDR3 has 14 amino acids. Trimming took off 1 base at V and 2 bases at J, with 7 bases between the two ends. The CDR3: CASSQGLTTDTQYF. In DNA form, the CDR3 reads TGCGCCAGCAGCCAAGGACTTACCACAGATACGCAGTATTTT.

The genes are TRBV5-1 and TRBJ2-2, with D perhaps given as TRBD1 or TRBD2 (5 bases each). Germline V gene data show CDR1 as SGHRS and CDR2 as YFSETQ. This CDR3 is built from 14 residues. With 6 bases removed from V and 3 bases from J, the gap between germline ends came to 12 bases. The CDR3: CASMAQGHTGELFF. DNA of the CDR3: TGCGCCAGCATGGCCCAGGGACACACCGGGGAGCTGTTTTTT.

The chain links TRBV14 to TRBJ2-1, with 7 bases aligning to TRBD1. The CDR3 is 16 residues long. V lost 4 bases and J lost 1; bases outside the gene matches: 7. Germline V gene sequence: CDR1 SGHDN, CDR2 FVKESK. CDR3 in DNA: TGTGCCAGCAGCCTCCTACAGGGGCCATCCTACAATGAGCAGTTCTTC. This encodes CASSLLQGPSYNEQFF. The whole variable domain, filled in from reference TRBV14 and TRBJ2-1, reads EAGVTQFPSHSVIEKGQTVTLRCDPISGHDNLYWYRRVMGKEIKFLLHFVKESKQDESGMPNNRFLAERTGGTYSTLKVQPAELEDSGVYFCASSLLQGPSYNEQFFGPGTRLTVL.

The chain combines TRBV9 with TRBJ2-2; 9 positions agree with TRBD2. CDR3 size: 16 residues. V shed 0 bases and J 6 bases; nucleotides not matched to a gene: 6. Per the germline V gene, CDR1 is SGDLS and CDR2 is YYNGEE. CDR3 sequence: CASSVGGAGGAGELFF. The CDR3, as DNA: TGTGCCAGCAGCGTAGGTGGAGCGGGAGGCGCCGGGGAGCTGTTTTTT.

V usage is TRBV5-1 and J usage is TRBJ1-3; no firm D call. In germline, CDR1 is SGHRS, CDR2 YFSETQ. The V end lost 2 bases, the J end lost 1 base, and 13 bases lay between the germline ends. This CDR3 is built from 16 residues. The CDR3 sequence: CASSFGVRGSGNTIYF. Here the CDR3 DNA reads TGCGCCAGCAGCTTCGGGGTACGGGGATCTGGAAACACCATATATTTT.

This chain uses TRBV18 with TRBJ2-2; D is perhaps TRBD2 (6 bases). V lost 4 bases and J 0 bases, leaving 15 bases between the germline ends. This CDR3 has 17 residues. Germline CDR1 KGHSH, CDR2 LQKENI. CDR3 sequence (DNA): TGTGCCAGCTCACTACAAGCACCGGGAGCGAACACCGGGGAGCTGTTTTTT. It yields the protein CASSLQAPGANTGELFF.

This clone was recorded a few times. The chain is built from TRBV9 and TRBJ2-5; D gene unclear. CDR1 and CDR2 from the germline V gene are SGDLS and YYNGEE. Between the trimmed V and J ends, which lost 3 bases and 5 bases, there was a span of 14 bases. The CDR3 length is 14 residues. CDR3: CASSALGPWETQYF. CDR3 nucleotides: TGTGCCAGCAGCGCCCTCGGTCCGTGGGAGACCCAGTACTTC.

This chain joins TRBV4-1 and TRBJ2-3; no definite D call. This CDR3 region has 14 residues. Germline-derived CDR1 and CDR2 are MGHRA and YSYEKL. The ends were cut back, 3 bases at V and 5 bases at J, with 12 bases in the middle. The CDR3 DNA sequence: TGCGCCAGCAGCCACCCCCTGATTCGAGATACGCAGTATTTT. It translates to CASSHPLIRDTQYF.

This clone was seen only a few times. The genes are TRBV29-1 and TRBJ1-1, with a possible D match to TRBD1 (6 bases). This CDR3 spans 16 amino acids. V dropped 4 bases and J dropped 5 bases, with 23 bases sitting between them. Germline CDR1 is SQVTM and CDR2 is ANQGSEA. This CDR3 reads CSVVNRAHVDGTEAFF. In DNA form, the CDR3 reads TGCAGCGTTGTCAACAGGGCCCATGTGGATGGGACTGAAGCTTTCTTT.